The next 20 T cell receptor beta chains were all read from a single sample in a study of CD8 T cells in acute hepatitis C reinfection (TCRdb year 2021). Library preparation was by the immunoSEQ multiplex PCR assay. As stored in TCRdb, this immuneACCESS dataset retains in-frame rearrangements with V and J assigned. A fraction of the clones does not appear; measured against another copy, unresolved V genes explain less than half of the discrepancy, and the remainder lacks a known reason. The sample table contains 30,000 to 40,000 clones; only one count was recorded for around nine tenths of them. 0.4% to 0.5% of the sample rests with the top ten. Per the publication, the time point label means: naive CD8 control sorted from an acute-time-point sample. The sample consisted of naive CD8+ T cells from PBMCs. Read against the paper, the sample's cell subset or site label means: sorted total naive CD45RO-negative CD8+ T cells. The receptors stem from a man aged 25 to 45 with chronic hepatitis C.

This CDR3 is CASSYGGIAYEQYF. The CDR3 nucleotides read TGTGCCAGCAGTTACGGAGGGATAGCCTACGAGCAGTACTTC. V gene TRBV6-5 combines with J gene TRBJ2-7, with D possibly TRBD2 on 6 matching bases. In germline, CDR1 is MNHEY, CDR2 SVGAGI. The V end was cut by 2 bases, the J end by 2 bases, with 10 bases between. The CDR3 covers 14 residues.

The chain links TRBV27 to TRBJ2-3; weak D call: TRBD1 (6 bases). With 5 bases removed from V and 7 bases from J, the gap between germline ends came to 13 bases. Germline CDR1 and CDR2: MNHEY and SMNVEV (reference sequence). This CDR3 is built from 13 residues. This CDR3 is CASSPQGLNTQYF. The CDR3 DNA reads TGTGCCAGCAGTCCTCAGGGGCTCAATACGCAGTATTTT.

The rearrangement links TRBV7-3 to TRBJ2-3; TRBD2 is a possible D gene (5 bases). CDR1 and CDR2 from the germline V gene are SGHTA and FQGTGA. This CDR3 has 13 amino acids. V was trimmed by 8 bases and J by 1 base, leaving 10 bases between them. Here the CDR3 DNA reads TGTGCCAGCTCGGGGTTCGGCACAGATACGCAGTATTTT. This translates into CASSGFGTDTQYF.

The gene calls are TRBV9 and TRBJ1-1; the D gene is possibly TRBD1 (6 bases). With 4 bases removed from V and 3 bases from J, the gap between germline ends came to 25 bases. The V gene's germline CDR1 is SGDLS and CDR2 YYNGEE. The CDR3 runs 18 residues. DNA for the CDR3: TGTGCCAGCAGCCTCAACCCCACCGCAGGGGCGAAAGACACTGAAGCTTTCTTT. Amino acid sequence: CASSLNPTAGAKDTEAFF.

CDR3 coding DNA: TGCAGCGTTCAAGGTTTTGGAGGGCGCTCCTACGAGCAGTACTTC. Translation gives CSVQGFGGRSYEQYF. The rearrangement joins TRBV29-1 to TRBJ2-7, with D perhaps TRBD2 (6 bases). The CDR3 has 15 residues. Trimming removed 5 bases at V and 0 bases at J, with 17 bases between. Germline V gives CDR1 SQVTM, CDR2 ANQGSEA.

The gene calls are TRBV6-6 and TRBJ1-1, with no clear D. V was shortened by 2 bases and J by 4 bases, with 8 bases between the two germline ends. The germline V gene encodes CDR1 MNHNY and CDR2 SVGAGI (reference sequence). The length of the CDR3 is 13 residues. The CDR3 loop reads CASSYGPITEAFF. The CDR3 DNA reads TGTGCCAGCAGTTACGGGCCAATCACTGAAGCTTTCTTT.

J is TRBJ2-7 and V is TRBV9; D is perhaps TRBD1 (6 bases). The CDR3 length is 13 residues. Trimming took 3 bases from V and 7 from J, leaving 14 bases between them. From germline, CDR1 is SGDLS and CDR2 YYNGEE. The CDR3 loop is CASSARGKGEQYF. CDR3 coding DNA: TGTGCCAGCAGCGCCAGGGGCAAGGGGGAGCAGTACTTC.

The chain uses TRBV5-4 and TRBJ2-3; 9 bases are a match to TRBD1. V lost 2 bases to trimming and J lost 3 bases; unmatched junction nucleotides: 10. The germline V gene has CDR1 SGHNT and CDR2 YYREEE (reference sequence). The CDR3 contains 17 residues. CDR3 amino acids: CASSFSIDRGWTDTQYF. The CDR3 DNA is TGTGCCAGCAGCTTTAGTATTGACAGGGGGTGGACAGATACGCAGTATTTT.

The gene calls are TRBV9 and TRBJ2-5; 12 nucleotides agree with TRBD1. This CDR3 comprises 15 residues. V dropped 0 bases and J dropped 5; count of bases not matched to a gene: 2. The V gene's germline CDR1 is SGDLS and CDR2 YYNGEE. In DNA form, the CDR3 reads TGTGCCAGCAGCGTAGGCGGGACAGGGGGCGAGACCCAGTACTTC. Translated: CASSVGGTGGETQYF. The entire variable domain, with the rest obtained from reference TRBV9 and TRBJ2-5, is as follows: DSGVTQTPKHLITATGQRVTLRCSPRSGDLSVYWYQQSLDQGLQFLIQYYNGEERAKGNILERFSAQQFPDLHSELNLSSLELGDSALYFCASSVGGTGGETQYFGPGTRLLVL.

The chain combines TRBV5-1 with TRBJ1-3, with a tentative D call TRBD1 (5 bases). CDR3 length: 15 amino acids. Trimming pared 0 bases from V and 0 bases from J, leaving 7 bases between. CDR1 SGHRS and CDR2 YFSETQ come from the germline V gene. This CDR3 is CASSLEGNSGNTIYF. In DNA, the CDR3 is TGCGCCAGCAGCTTGGAGGGGAACTCTGGAAACACCATATATTTT.

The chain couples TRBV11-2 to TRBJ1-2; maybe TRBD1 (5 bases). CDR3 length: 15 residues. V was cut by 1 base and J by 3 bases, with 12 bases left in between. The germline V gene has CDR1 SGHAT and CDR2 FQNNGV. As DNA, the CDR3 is TGTGCCAGCAGCTTAGGGGGCACAGGTTACTATGGCTACACCTTC. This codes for CASSLGGTGYYGYTF.

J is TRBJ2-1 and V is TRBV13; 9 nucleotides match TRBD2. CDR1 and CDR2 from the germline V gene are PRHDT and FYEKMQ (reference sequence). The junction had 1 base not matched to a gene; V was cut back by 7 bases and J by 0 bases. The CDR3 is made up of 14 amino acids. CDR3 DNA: TGTGCCAGCATAGCGGGGGCCTCCTACAATGAGCAGTTCTTC. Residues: CASIAGASYNEQFF.

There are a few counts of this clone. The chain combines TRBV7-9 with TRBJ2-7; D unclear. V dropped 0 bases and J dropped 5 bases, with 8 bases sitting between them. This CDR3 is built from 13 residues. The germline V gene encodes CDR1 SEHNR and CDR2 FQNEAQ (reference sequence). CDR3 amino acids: CASSLAPLHEQYF. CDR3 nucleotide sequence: TGTGCCAGCAGCTTAGCCCCCTTGCACGAGCAGTACTTC.

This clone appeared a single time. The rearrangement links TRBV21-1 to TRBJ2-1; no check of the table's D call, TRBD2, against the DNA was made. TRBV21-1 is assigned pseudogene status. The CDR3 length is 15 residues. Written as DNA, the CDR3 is TGTGCCAGCAGCAAACCGGGACTATTTAGGACTGAGCAGTTCTTC. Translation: CASSKPGLFRTEQFF.

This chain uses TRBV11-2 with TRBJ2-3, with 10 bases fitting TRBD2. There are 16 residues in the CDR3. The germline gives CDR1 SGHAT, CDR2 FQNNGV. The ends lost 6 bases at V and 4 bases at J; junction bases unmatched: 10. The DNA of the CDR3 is TGTGCCAGCAGACAGTCTAGCGGGAGCGGCGCAGATACGCAGTATTTT. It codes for CASRQSSGSGADTQYF.

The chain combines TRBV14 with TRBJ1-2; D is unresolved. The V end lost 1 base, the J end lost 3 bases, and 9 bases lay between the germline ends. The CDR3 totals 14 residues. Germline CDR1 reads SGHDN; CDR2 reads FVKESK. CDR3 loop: CASSQVGGDYGYTF. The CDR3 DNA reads TGTGCCAGCAGCCAAGTAGGTGGCGACTATGGCTACACCTTC.

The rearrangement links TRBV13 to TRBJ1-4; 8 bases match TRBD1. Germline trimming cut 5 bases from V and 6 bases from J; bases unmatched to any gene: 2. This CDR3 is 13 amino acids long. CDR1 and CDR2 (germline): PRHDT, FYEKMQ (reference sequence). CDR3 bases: TGTGCCAGCAGCGCAGGGGGCGATGAAAAACTGTTTTTT. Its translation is CASSAGGDEKLFF.

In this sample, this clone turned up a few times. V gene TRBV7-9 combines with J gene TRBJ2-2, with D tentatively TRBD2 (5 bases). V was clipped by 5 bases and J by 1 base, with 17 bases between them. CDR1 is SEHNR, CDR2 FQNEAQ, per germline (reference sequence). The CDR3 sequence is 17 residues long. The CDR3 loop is CASSHVQAAMNTGELFF. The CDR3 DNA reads TGTGCCAGCAGCCACGTTCAAGCGGCTATGAACACCGGGGAGCTGTTTTTT.

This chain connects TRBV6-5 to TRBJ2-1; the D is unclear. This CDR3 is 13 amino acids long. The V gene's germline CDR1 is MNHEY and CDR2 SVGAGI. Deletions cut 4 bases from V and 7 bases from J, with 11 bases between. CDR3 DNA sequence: TGTGCCAGCAGTTTTTCTAGTTCAAATGAGCAGTTCTTC. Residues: CASSFSSSNEQFF.

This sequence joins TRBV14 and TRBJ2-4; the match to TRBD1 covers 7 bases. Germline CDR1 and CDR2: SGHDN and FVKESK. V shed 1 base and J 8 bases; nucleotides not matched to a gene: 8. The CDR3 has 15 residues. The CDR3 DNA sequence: TGTGCCAGCAGCCAAGCCCGACAGGGCCGGCACATTCAGTACTTC. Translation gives CASSQARQGRHIQYF.